This T cell receptor beta chain was identified during a study of T-cell memory formation after mild COVID-19. Germline trimming cut 6 bases from V and 1 base from J; bases unmatched to any gene: 2. The CDR3 is 15 residues long. CDR1 is LNHDA, CDR2 SQIVND, per germline (reference sequence). Points on this clonotype: Its antigen is not known.

From 5'RACE with constant-segment primers came TCR alpha and TCR beta cDNA libraries that carried sample barcodes and UMIs. TCRdb ran MiXCR on the 5' RACE reads and lists one entry per CDR3 protein. Altogether roughly 100,000 distinct CDR3 sequences are present, over 15% being singletons, with the ten largest covering 28%. Study-level findings and limits: Among clones contracting day 15 to 85, CD4/CD8 was balanced, whereas later expanders leaned CD4+. Second-wave clones peaking on day 37 lacked confirmed SARS-CoV-2 specificity. Clones that contracted clustered mainly in CM and EM if CD4+ and in EMRA if CD8+.

The chain is built from TRBV19 and TRBJ2-1; TRBD2 matches 11 bases. This receptor was identified in an adult woman who had mild COVID-19 (a few samples of this study predate the infection). Cell type and time point are not known. Input material: PBMCs or a T cell subset sorted from them (not recorded which). The CDR3 reads CASRSSGGSYNEQFF. For the CDR3, the DNA is TGTGCCAGTAGGTCTAGCGGGGGGTCCTACAATGAGCAGTTCTTC.